What follows are 6 T cell receptor beta chains derived from one specimen sequenced in a study of OX40 agonist ivuxolimab in advanced cancers. The table came from immunoSEQ multiplex PCR; TCRdb's copy has only in-frame clones and leaves some out. The table has approximately 70,000 clones, around nine tenths seen once. This specimen was CD4+ or CD8+ T cells sorted from blood, taken in a trial of the OX40 agonist ivuxolimab. These receptors were taken from an adult with an advanced solid tumor such as melanoma, head and neck, liver or kidney cancer.

The V and J genes are TRBV1 and TRBJ2-1; the listed D gene, TRBD2, was not tested against the DNA. TRBV1 is classified as a pseudogene. This CDR3 spans 13 amino acids. The CDR3 sequence is CTSSQGLANEQFF. The CDR3 nucleotides read TGCACCAGCAGCCAAGGACTAGCCAATGAGCAGTTCTTC.

This rearrangement joins TRBV5-5 to TRBJ1-2; a weak D match, TRBD1 (5 bases). This CDR3 has 14 residues. The V gene's germline CDR1 is SGHKS and CDR2 YYEKEE (reference sequence). Trimming cost V 2 bases and J 4 bases, with 12 bases left between them. The CDR3 is CASSFRDSSYGYTF. As DNA, the CDR3 is TGTGCCAGCAGCTTCAGGGATTCTAGCTATGGCTACACCTTC.

The chain has TRBV15 and TRBJ1-4; 8 positions match TRBD1. Germline lookup yields CDR1 LNHNV and CDR2 YYDKDF (reference sequence). V lost 5 bases and J lost 2; bases outside the gene matches: 10. The CDR3 has 17 residues. The CDR3 loop is CATSDPGGEFTNEKLFF. CDR3 DNA: TGTGCCACCAGCGATCCAGGGGGCGAGTTCACTAATGAAAAACTGTTTTTT.

This chain connects TRBV10-3 to TRBJ2-1; 8 positions agree with TRBD2. CDR1 is ENHRY and CDR2 is SYGVKD in the germline V gene. The CDR3 consists of 14 residues. V shed 4 bases, J shed 7 bases, and the junction held 6 bases outside the gene matches. The CDR3 DNA is TGTGCCATCAGTGTTAGTAGCGGGGTGAATGAGCAGTTCTTC. Its protein product is CAISVSSGVNEQFF.

Remarks on this clone: The same CDR3 is also encoded by other DNA sequences in this sample. The chain uses TRBV18 and TRBJ2-5, with 11 positions matching TRBD1. The germline gives CDR1 KGHSH, CDR2 LQKENI. There are 15 residues in the CDR3. J was trimmed by 2 bases and V by 3 bases; bases with no gene match: 2. CDR3 in DNA: TGTGCCAGCTCACCGGGGACAGGGGGTCAAGAGACCCAGTACTTC. Protein product: CASSPGTGGQETQYF.

The genes are TRBV5-4 and TRBJ2-1; TRBD2 agrees at 16 bases. The CDR3 is made up of 16 amino acids. Germline V gives CDR1 SGHNT, CDR2 YYREEE (reference sequence). Losses at the gene ends were 4 bases for V and 7 bases for J; bases not matched to a gene: 5. CDR3 amino acids: CASSPGLAGGPNEQFF. CDR3 sequence (DNA): TGTGCCAGCAGCCCGGGACTAGCGGGGGGGCCGAATGAGCAGTTCTTC.